The 17 T cell receptor beta chains below all came from one sample that was sequenced in a study of cytomegalovirus exposure and HLA in healthy donors. Researchers ran the PCR with 60 Vbeta and 13 Jbeta primers. The table came from immunoSEQ multiplex PCR; TCRdb's copy has only in-frame clones and leaves some out. Among about 190,000 clones, around 82% were seen once, and the ten largest hold 11% to 15%. Sequenced: PBMCs. These receptors were collected from a woman under 40 in good health and CMV-seropositive.

This rearrangement joins TRBV7-3 to TRBJ2-5, with 9 bases identical to TRBD1. CDR3 size: 15 residues. Germline V lookup: CDR1 SGHTA, CDR2 FQGTGA. V trimming: 5 bases; J trimming: 5 bases; junction bases outside the gene matches: 9. The CDR3 DNA sequence: TGTGCCAGCAGCGCATACAGGGGGCCGCGGGAGACCCAGTACTTC. Residues: CASSAYRGPRETQYF.

For the CDR3, the DNA is TGTGCCAGCGCCTTAACAGGAACAACTAATGAAAAACTGTTTTTT. Translating it yields CASALTGTTNEKLFF. The V call is TRBV6-6, the J call TRBJ1-4; possible D gene TRBD1, 5 bases. Germline CDR1 MNHNY, CDR2 SVGAGI (reference sequence). Trimming removed 8 bases from V and 0 bases from J, with 13 bases in between. The CDR3 contains 15 residues.

The CDR3 reads CASSRGGGGYEQYF. In DNA form, the CDR3 reads TGTGCCAGCTCCCGAGGGGGTGGAGGCTACGAGCAGTACTTC. The chain combines TRBV21-1 with TRBJ2-7; the table assigns TRBD1, which was not confirmed against the DNA. TRBV21-1 is noted as a pseudogene. The CDR3 extends over 14 amino acids.

The gene calls are TRBV28 and TRBJ2-7, with 8 bases that match TRBD1. Germline V gene sequence: CDR1 MDHEN, CDR2 SYDVKM. V lost 1 base to trimming and J lost 12 bases; unmatched junction nucleotides: 17. The CDR3 length is 16 residues. The CDR3 reads CASSLFSRDRFFPTYF. In DNA, the CDR3 is TGTGCCAGCAGTTTATTCTCCCGGGACAGGTTTTTTCCCACGTACTTC. The full variable domain, its missing parts supplied by reference TRBV28 and TRBJ2-7, is DVKVTQSSRYLVKRTGEKVFLECVQDMDHENMFWYRQDPGLGLRLIYFSYDVKMKEKGDIPEGYSVSREKKERFSLILESASTNQTSMYLCASSLFSRDRFFPTYFGPGTRLTVT.

This sequence joins TRBV5-4 and TRBJ1-2; D gene ambiguous. This CDR3 is 13 amino acids long. Trimming removed 0 bases at V and 4 bases at J, with 7 bases between. CDR1 is SGHNT, CDR2 YYREEE, per germline (reference sequence). The CDR3 coding sequence is TGTGCCAGCAGCTTGGACTCTGCCTATGGCTACACCTTC. Amino acid sequence: CASSLDSAYGYTF.

The gene calls are TRBV14 and TRBJ1-2; 12 bases map to TRBD1. V dropped 4 bases and J dropped 5; count of bases not matched to a gene: 5. The CDR3 is made up of 15 amino acids. Germline V gene lookup returns CDR1 SGHDN and CDR2 FVKESK. The chain's CDR3 is CASSPRDRGLYGYTF. The DNA for the CDR3 is TGTGCCAGCAGCCCCCGGGACAGGGGGCTATATGGCTACACCTTC.

V gene TRBV29-1 combines with J gene TRBJ2-4, with TRBD2 as a possible D gene (5 bases). The germline V and J ends were trimmed by 4 bases and 3 bases, with 10 bases remaining between them. This CDR3 has 13 amino acids. Germline CDR1 and CDR2: SQVTM and ANQGSEA. As DNA, the CDR3 is TGCAGCGTTGTTCTCAGCGGCAAAAACATTCAGTACTTC. This sequence encodes CSVVLSGKNIQYF. The variable domain in full, completed from reference TRBV29-1 and TRBJ2-4, reads SAVISQKPSRDICQRGTSLTIQCQVDSQVTMMFWYRQQPGQSLTLIATANQGSEATYESGFVIDKFPISRPNLTFSTLTVSNMSPEDSSIYLCSVVLSGKNIQYFGAGTRLSVL.

The chain links TRBV19 to TRBJ1-5, with D perhaps TRBD1 (5 bases). The V gene lost 6 bases and the J gene lost 4 bases, with 10 bases spanning the gap. Germline CDR1 and CDR2: LNHDA and SQIVND (reference sequence). The CDR3 is made up of 13 amino acids. CDR3 bases: TGTGCCAGTAGGCAGGGCTTTAATCAGCCCCAGCATTTT. Translating gives CASRQGFNQPQHF.

V is TRBV6-5 and J is TRBJ2-3; tentative D call: TRBD2 (5 bases). CDR3 length equals 15 residues. Trimming left V 5 bases short and J 0 bases short, with 12 bases between. Germline CDR1 MNHEY, CDR2 SVGAGI. In DNA, the CDR3 is TGTGCCAGCAGTCCGAGGGTATCGAGCACAGATACGCAGTATTTT. This codes for CASSPRVSSTDTQYF.

The rearrangement uses TRBV6-6 and TRBJ2-7; TRBD2 agrees at 8 bases. Germline CDR1 and CDR2: MNHNY and SVGAGI (reference sequence). The CDR3 runs to 14 residues. V lost 2 bases, J lost 5 bases, and 5 bases stayed unmatched. The CDR3 loop reads CASSYTSGIHEQYF. Here the CDR3 DNA reads TGTGCCAGCAGTTACACTAGCGGTATCCACGAGCAGTACTTC.

The rearrangement uses TRBV2 and TRBJ1-2; D is ambiguous. Germline assignment: CDR1 SNHLY and CDR2 FYNNEI. The CDR3 has 14 residues. V lost 7 bases and J 3 bases, leaving 15 bases between the germline ends. The CDR3 region is CASKELIGDYGYTF. The CDR3, as DNA: TGTGCCAGCAAGGAGCTTATCGGGGACTATGGCTACACCTTC.

The chain is built from TRBV11-2 and TRBJ2-3, with D maybe TRBD1 (5 bases). CDR1 SGHAT and CDR2 FQNNGV come from the germline V gene. The CDR3 is 13 residues long. With 0 bases removed from V and 14 bases from J, the gap between germline ends came to 15 bases. The CDR3 nucleotides read TGTGCCAGCAGCTTAGACTCGCAGGCAGGGTGGTATTTT. Amino acids: CASSLDSQAGWYF.

This chain joins TRBV27 and TRBJ2-7; 9 positions match TRBD1. Trimming took 4 bases from V and 5 from J; bases not matched to a gene: 6. The CDR3 spans 14 residues. The germline V gene has CDR1 MNHEY and CDR2 SMNVEV (reference sequence). The DNA for the CDR3 is TGTGCCAGCAGTTCCGACAGGGGGATCAACGAGCAGTACTTC. This translates into CASSSDRGINEQYF.

This clone appeared a few times. The J gene is TRBJ1-1, the V gene TRBV2; no firm D call. Trimming cost V 9 bases and J 4 bases, with 15 bases left between them. Germline values: CDR1 SNHLY, CDR2 FYNNEI. The CDR3 is 13 residues long. CDR3 nucleotides: TGTGCCAGGACGGCAGGTTTCTTCACTGAAGCTTTCTTT. Protein product: CARTAGFFTEAFF.

This chain links TRBV1 with TRBJ2-5; TRBD2, the D gene given by the table, was not confirmed from the DNA. TRBV1 is assigned pseudogene status. The CDR3 runs to 20 residues. The DNA of the CDR3 is TGCACCAGCAGCCCATTAATAACTAGCGGGGGGGCCCCCCTCCAAGAGACCCAGTACTTC. It specifies CTSSPLITSGGAPLQETQYF.

The chain links TRBV9 to TRBJ2-3; D is possibly TRBD2 (7 bases). Trimming shortened V by 0 bases and J by 1 base, and 12 bases separated the two germline ends. Germline V gives CDR1 SGDLS, CDR2 YYNGEE. The CDR3 consists of 16 residues. This chain's CDR3 is CASSVEGGGGTDTQYF. CDR3 nucleotides: TGTGCCAGCAGCGTAGAAGGGGGGGGAGGCACAGATACGCAGTATTTT.

J is TRBJ2-1 and V is TRBV5-5, with 7 bases identical to TRBD1. Looked up from germline, CDR1 is SGHKS and CDR2 is YYEKEE (reference sequence). V shed 9 bases, J shed 5 bases, and the junction held 8 bases outside the gene matches. The CDR3 extends over 13 amino acids. The CDR3 spells CATTGVTDNEQFF. For the CDR3, the DNA is TGTGCCACCACAGGGGTAACGGACAATGAGCAGTTCTTC.